This T cell receptor (beta chain) comes out of a study of T cells after yellow fever vaccination. The CDR3 is made up of 17 amino acids. Between the trimmed V and J ends, which lost 4 bases and 5 bases, there was a span of 20 bases. Germline V gene data show CDR1 as SEHNR and CDR2 as FQNEAQ (reference sequence). This clonotype was seen a handful of times. TCRdb redid the calling of the 5' RACE reads with MiXCR, one entry per CDR3 protein. The sample contains about 75,000 distinct CDR3 sequences, around 7.1% of which appear only once. This chain joins TRBV7-9 and TRBJ1-4; D not certain. The input for sequencing was CD8+ T cells sorted from PBMCs, taken around 10 days after the first yellow fever vaccination. The source of this sequence is a young man who received the YFV17D yellow fever vaccine. The CDR3 reads CASSSLDAPVRNEKLFF. In DNA, the CDR3 is TGTGCCAGCAGCTCCCTTGATGCGCCAGTGCGAAATGAAAAACTGTTTTTT.